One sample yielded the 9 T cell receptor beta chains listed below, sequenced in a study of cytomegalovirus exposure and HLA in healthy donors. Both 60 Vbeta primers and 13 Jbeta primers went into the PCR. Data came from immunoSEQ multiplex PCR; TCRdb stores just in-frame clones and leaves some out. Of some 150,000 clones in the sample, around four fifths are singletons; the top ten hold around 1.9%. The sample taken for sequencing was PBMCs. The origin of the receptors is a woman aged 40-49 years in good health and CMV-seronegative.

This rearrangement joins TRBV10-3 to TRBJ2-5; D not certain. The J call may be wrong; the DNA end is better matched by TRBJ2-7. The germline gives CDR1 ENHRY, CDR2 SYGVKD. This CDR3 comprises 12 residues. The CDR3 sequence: CAISDRQDEQYF. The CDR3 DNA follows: TGTGCCATCAGTGACAGACAAGACGAGCAGTACTTC.

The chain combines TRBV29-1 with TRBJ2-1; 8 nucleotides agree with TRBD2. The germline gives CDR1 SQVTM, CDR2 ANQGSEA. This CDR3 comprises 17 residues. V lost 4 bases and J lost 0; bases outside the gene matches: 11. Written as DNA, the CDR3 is TGCAGCGTTGGAGCTCTGGACGGGAGGGCCTCCTACAATGAGCAGTTCTTC. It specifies CSVGALDGRASYNEQFF.

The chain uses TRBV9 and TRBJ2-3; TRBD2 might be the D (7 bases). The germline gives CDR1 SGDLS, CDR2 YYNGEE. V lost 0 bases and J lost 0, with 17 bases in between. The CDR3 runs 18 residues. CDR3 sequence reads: CASSVGLPGGFSTDTQYF. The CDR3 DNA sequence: TGTGCCAGCAGCGTAGGGCTCCCGGGGGGCTTTAGCACAGATACGCAGTATTTT.

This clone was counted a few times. CDR3 in DNA: TGTGCCAGTAGTTCGGGTTTGTCCAAAAACATTCAGTACTTC. Its translation: CASSSGLSKNIQYF. V usage is TRBV19 and J usage is TRBJ2-4, with D unclear. CDR1 is LNHDA and CDR2 is SQIVND in the germline V gene (reference sequence). The CDR3 contains 14 residues. Trimming removed 5 bases from V and 2 bases from J, with 10 bases in between.

CDR3 in DNA: TGTGCCAGCGGCAGGACAGGGAATACAGATACGCAGTATTTT. Amino acids: CASGRTGNTDTQYF. The chain couples TRBV6-1 to TRBJ2-3; TRBD1 matches 8 bases. This CDR3 has 14 amino acids. The germline V gene encodes CDR1 MNHNS and CDR2 SASEGT. V shed 8 bases, J shed 3 bases, and the junction held 7 bases outside the gene matches.

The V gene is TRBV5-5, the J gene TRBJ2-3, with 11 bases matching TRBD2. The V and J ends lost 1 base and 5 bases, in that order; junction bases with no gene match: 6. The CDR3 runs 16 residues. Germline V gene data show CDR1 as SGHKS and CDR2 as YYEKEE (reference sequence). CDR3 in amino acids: CASSLPLAGARDTQYF. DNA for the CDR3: TGTGCCAGCAGCTTGCCACTAGCGGGAGCTAGAGATACGCAGTATTTT.

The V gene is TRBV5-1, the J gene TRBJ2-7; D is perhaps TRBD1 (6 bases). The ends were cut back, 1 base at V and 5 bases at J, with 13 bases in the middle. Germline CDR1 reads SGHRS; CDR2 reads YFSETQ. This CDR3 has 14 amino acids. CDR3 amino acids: CASSLRGSIDEQYF. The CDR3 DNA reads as TGCGCCAGCAGCTTGAGGGGGAGTATCGACGAGCAGTACTTC.

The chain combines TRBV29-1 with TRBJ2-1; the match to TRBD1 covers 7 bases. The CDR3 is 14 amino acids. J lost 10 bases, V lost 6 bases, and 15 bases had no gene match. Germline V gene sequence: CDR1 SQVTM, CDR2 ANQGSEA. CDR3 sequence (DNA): TGCAGCGTCCTCCGGGACAGTGTCGGTAAAGAGCAGTTCTTC. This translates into CSVLRDSVGKEQFF.

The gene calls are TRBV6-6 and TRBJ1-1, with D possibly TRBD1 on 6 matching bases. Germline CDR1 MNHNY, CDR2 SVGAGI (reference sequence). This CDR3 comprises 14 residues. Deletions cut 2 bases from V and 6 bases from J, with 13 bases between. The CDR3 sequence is CASSYVPTGPEAFF. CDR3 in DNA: TGTGCCAGCAGTTACGTACCGACAGGCCCTGAAGCTTTCTTT.